This T cell receptor (beta chain) was identified in a study of lymphopenia after photon versus proton radiotherapy. The CDR3 totals 13 residues. CDR1 and CDR2 from the germline V gene are SGHRS and YFSETQ. The ends were cut back, 5 bases at V and 7 bases at J, with 15 bases in the middle. Study-wide points: Authors raise, but do not show, better survival with proton therapy.

Using immunoSEQ multiplex PCR, the repertoire was profiled, and TCRdb retains in-frame clones only, with some absent. Of tens of thousands of clones in the sample, just over 85% were seen once. Of note for this clone: Its cognate antigen is unknown.

The sequence came from a woman aged 70-85 years with pancreatic cancer. Some clones in this sample may be carry-over from other donors' samples. The rearrangement joins TRBV5-1 to TRBJ1-1; D is ambiguous. The sequenced sample was peripheral blood, obtained from a patient treated with proton-based radiotherapy. The CDR3 spells CASSFLGVGEAFF. The CDR3 DNA sequence: TGCGCCAGCAGTTTCCTCGGGGTGGGTGAAGCTTTCTTT.